These 11 T cell receptor beta chains were all obtained from the same sample, sequenced in a study of blood T cell repertoires in COVID-19. Some clones are missing from TCRdb's copy, which holds only in-frame ones; the method was immunoSEQ multiplex PCR. The sample holds approximately 240,000 clones; more than 65% are singletons and the top ten take roughly 4%. What was sequenced was peripheral blood. All receptors come from a woman aged 35 to 49 with active or convalescent COVID-19.

This clone has just a few counts. The rearrangement links TRBV2 to TRBJ1-5; TRBD1 matches at 8 bases. V shed 1 base and J 5 bases; nucleotides not matched to a gene: 4. This CDR3 has 15 amino acids. Germline values: CDR1 SNHLY, CDR2 FYNNEI. For the CDR3, the DNA is TGTGCCAGCAGTGAAGGGACAGGGCGCCATCAGCCCCAGCATTTT. Encoded protein: CASSEGTGRHQPQHF.

The rearrangement links TRBV5-4 to TRBJ2-7, with D possibly being TRBD2 (6 bases). This CDR3 has 15 residues. Germline CDR1 and CDR2: SGHNT and YYREEE (reference sequence). Trimming cost V 6 bases and J 1 base, with 17 bases left between them. Written as DNA, the CDR3 is TGTGCCAGCACCCTTCGGGGGATAGGGTCCTACGAGCAGTACTTC. Protein product: CASTLRGIGSYEQYF.

V and J are TRBV15 and TRBJ2-2; 8 positions match TRBD1. The V gene end was trimmed by 3 bases and the J gene end by 6 bases; junction bases not matched to a gene: 9. The CDR3 totals 16 residues. Germline CDR1 reads LNHNV; CDR2 reads YYDKDF (reference sequence). The CDR3, as DNA: TGTGCCACCAGCAGTATGGACAGGGTGGATGCCGGGGAGCTGTTTTTT. Translated, it gives CATSSMDRVDAGELFF.

The chain uses TRBV10-3 and TRBJ1-2; 8 bases fit TRBD1. After removal of 10 bases from V and 6 bases from J, the junction contained 7 bases not matched to a gene. The germline V gene has CDR1 ENHRY and CDR2 SYGVKD. This CDR3 spans 12 amino acids. The DNA for the CDR3 is TGTGCCACACAGGGGGGGGTCGATGGCTACACCTTC. Translated, it gives CATQGGVDGYTF.

This clone was seen a single time. V usage is TRBV6-5 and J usage is TRBJ2-7; TRBD1 matches at 8 bases. CDR1 and CDR2 from the germline V gene are MNHEY and SVGAGI. The junction had 7 bases not matched to a gene; V was cut back by 7 bases and J by 2 bases. The CDR3 is 14 amino acids. CDR3 nucleotide sequence: TGTGCCAGCACGGTACAGGACAGGGCCTACGAGCAGTACTTC. Translation: CASTVQDRAYEQYF.

The chain joins TRBV30 to TRBJ1-5; D remains unclear. CDR1 is GTSNPN and CDR2 is SVGIG in the germline V gene (reference sequence). The V gene lost 0 bases and the J gene lost 3 bases, with 6 bases spanning the gap. This CDR3 comprises 13 residues. The CDR3 coding sequence is TGTGCCTGGAGTGTAGGACTCAATCAGCCCCAGCATTTT. Translating gives CAWSVGLNQPQHF.

This clone has a handful of counts. The chain links TRBV5-4 to TRBJ1-4, with D perhaps matching TRBD1 (6 bases). The ends were cut back, 0 bases at V and 3 bases at J, with 12 bases in the middle. This CDR3 has 16 residues. In germline, CDR1 is SGHNT, CDR2 YYREEE (reference sequence). CDR3 in amino acids: CASSLGRQVANEKLFF. As DNA, the CDR3 is TGTGCCAGCAGCTTGGGGAGACAGGTAGCTAATGAAAAACTGTTTTTT.

This clone was detected a few times. The rearrangement links TRBV4-1 to TRBJ2-5; 16 positions agree with TRBD2. CDR3 length: 17 residues. The V segment lost 3 bases and the J segment 5 bases; nucleotides outside the gene matches: 6. Germline CDR1 is MGHRA and CDR2 is YSYEKL. DNA for the CDR3: TGCGCCAGCAGCCACGGGACTAGCGGGGGGGCGGGCGAGACCCAGTACTTC. It translates to CASSHGTSGGAGETQYF.

The chain uses TRBV6-5 and TRBJ1-2; D may be TRBD1 (5 bases). The V end was cut by 6 bases, the J end by 7 bases, with 15 bases between. The CDR3 runs 13 residues. Germline CDR1 and CDR2: MNHEY and SVGAGI. Here the CDR3 reads CASRGGVEAGYTF. The CDR3 DNA reads as TGTGCCAGCAGGGGGGGGGTGGAAGCTGGCTACACCTTC.

The chain combines TRBV19 with TRBJ1-5, with TRBD1 matching over 8 bases. CDR3 length equals 14 residues. The germline V gene has CDR1 LNHDA and CDR2 SQIVND (reference sequence). The V segment lost 5 bases and the J segment 7 bases; nucleotides outside the gene matches: 7. The CDR3 sequence: CASSPDRGAQPQHF. The CDR3 region has the DNA TGTGCCAGTAGTCCTGACAGGGGAGCCCAGCCCCAGCATTTT. The variable domain in full, completed from reference TRBV19 and TRBJ1-5, reads DGGITQSPKYLFRKEGQNVTLSCEQNLNHDAMYWYRQDPGQGLRLIYYSQIVNDFQKGDIAEGYSVSREKKESFPLTVTSAQKNPTAFYLCASSPDRGAQPQHFGDGTRLSIL.

This clone was detected once. The V gene is TRBV5-1, the J gene TRBJ2-3, with D possibly TRBD1 on 5 matching bases. Trimming pared 1 base from V and 1 base from J, leaving 7 bases between. Germline CDR1 SGHRS, CDR2 YFSETQ. The CDR3 runs to 14 residues. CDR3 nucleotides: TGCGCCAGCAGCTTGCAGGGTCGCACAGATACGCAGTATTTT. It encodes CASSLQGRTDTQYF.